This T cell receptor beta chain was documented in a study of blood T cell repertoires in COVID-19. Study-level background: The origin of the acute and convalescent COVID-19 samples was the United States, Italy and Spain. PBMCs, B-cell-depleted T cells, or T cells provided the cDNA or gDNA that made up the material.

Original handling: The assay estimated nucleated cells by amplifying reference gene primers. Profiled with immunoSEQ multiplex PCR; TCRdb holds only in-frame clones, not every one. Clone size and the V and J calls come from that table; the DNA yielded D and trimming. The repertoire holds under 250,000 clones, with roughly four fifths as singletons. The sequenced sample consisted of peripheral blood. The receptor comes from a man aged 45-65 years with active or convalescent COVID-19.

This CDR3 is CASSLEGRSGANVLTF. As DNA, the CDR3 is TGCGCCAGCAGCTTGGAGGGGAGGTCTGGGGCCAACGTCCTGACTTTC. The chain has TRBV5-1 and TRBJ2-6, with D perhaps matching TRBD2 (6 bases). Germline CDR1 reads SGHRS; CDR2 reads YFSETQ. The V gene lost 0 bases and the J gene lost 1 base, with 8 bases spanning the gap. This CDR3 has 16 residues.